The text below deals with one T cell receptor (beta chain). Its target is not known. This entry is derived from a study of T cell responses to AZD1222 COVID-19 vaccine. General study results and limits: The donor cohort was predominantly white British with a female majority, and clonal diversity may have been underestimated.

Only in-frame clones appear in the TCRdb table, and some are missing; sequencing was by immunoSEQ multiplex PCR. This table holds fewer than 150,000 clones, around 92% found once. This receptor was identified in an adult in good health. The sample here was peripheral blood, taken on day 0 of AZD1222 vaccination.

The CDR3 DNA sequence: TGTGCCAGCAGCGTAGAGGGACTAGATTACAATGAGCAGTTCTTC. Its protein is CASSVEGLDYNEQFF. The chain combines TRBV9 with TRBJ2-1; 8 bases match TRBD2. The CDR3 covers 15 residues. Per the germline V gene, CDR1 is SGDLS and CDR2 is YYNGEE. Losses at the gene ends were 0 bases for V and 4 bases for J; bases not matched to a gene: 3.